The 4 T cell receptor beta chains below come from one sample, sequenced in a study of blood T cell repertoires in COVID-19. The protocol was immunoSEQ multiplex PCR, while the TCRdb copy is restricted to in-frame clones and leaves out a portion. The sample lists about 33,000 clones, 70% to 90% occurring once. Material: peripheral blood. These receptors came from a woman of 80 years or more with active or convalescent COVID-19.

This chain uses TRBV7-8 with TRBJ1-4; D gene uncertain. Trimming removed 4 bases from V and 1 base from J, with 13 bases in between. Germline values: CDR1 SGHVS, CDR2 FQNEAQ. The CDR3 loop spans 16 amino acids. The CDR3 DNA reads as TGTGCCAGCAGCTCCCGTCCCCGGGGAACTAATGAAAAACTGTTTTTT. It codes for CASSSRPRGTNEKLFF.

The chain combines TRBV9 with TRBJ2-2; D remains ambiguous. The CDR3 totals 13 residues. V lost 4 bases to trimming and J lost 4 bases, with 8 bases between them. CDR1 and CDR2 from the germline V gene are SGDLS and YYNGEE. The chain's CDR3 is CASSPRATGELFF. The CDR3 nucleotides read TGTGCCAGCAGCCCCCGAGCCACCGGGGAGCTGTTTTTT.

This sequence joins TRBV5-4 and TRBJ2-1; 11 bases line up with TRBD2. V dropped 3 bases and J dropped 2; count of bases not matched to a gene: 10. The CDR3 extends over 18 amino acids. Germline V gene data show CDR1 as SGHNT and CDR2 as YYREEE (reference sequence). CDR3 nucleotide sequence: TGTGCCAGCAGCTCGGGTGGGGCTAGCGGGGGGCCCTACAATGAGCAGTTCTTC. Translated: CASSSGGASGGPYNEQFF.

To note about this clone: One end of the junction varies from germline; a read error may be responsible. The V gene is TRBV6-6, the J gene TRBJ2-1; 8 bases line up with TRBD2. The length of the CDR3 is 14 residues. Germline values: CDR1 MNHNY, CDR2 SVGAGI (reference sequence). In DNA form, the CDR3 reads TGTGCCAGCAGCCGGGGGGGCTCCCACAATGAGCAGTTCTTC. It codes for CASSRGGSHNEQFF.